This TCR beta chain was profiled in a study of blood T cell repertoires in COVID-19. Whole-study context: Sites across the United States, Italy and Spain contributed samples from acute and convalescent COVID-19. Nucleic acid was either cDNA or gDNA, and it came from T cells, B-cell-depleted T cells, or PBMCs.

Methods used by the authors: Using reference gene primer amplification, nucleated cell counts were estimated. The table came from immunoSEQ multiplex PCR; TCRdb's copy has only in-frame clones and leaves some out. The V and J calls and clone size were taken over from that table, and D and trimming were inferred from the DNA. The sample yields roughly 200,000 clones, 78% seen once. J was trimmed by 5 bases and V by 5 bases; bases with no gene match: 1. This CDR3 comprises 14 residues. From germline, CDR1 is LGHDT and CDR2 YNNKEL (reference sequence). The receptor was isolated from a woman of 80 years or more with active or convalescent COVID-19. The chain couples TRBV3-1 (or the pseudogene TRBV3-2) to TRBJ2-1; 12 bases align to TRBD2. The sequenced material came from peripheral blood. Here the CDR3 reads CASSRTSGDNEQFF. For the CDR3, the DNA is TGTGCCAGCAGCAGGACTAGCGGGGACAATGAGCAGTTCTTC.